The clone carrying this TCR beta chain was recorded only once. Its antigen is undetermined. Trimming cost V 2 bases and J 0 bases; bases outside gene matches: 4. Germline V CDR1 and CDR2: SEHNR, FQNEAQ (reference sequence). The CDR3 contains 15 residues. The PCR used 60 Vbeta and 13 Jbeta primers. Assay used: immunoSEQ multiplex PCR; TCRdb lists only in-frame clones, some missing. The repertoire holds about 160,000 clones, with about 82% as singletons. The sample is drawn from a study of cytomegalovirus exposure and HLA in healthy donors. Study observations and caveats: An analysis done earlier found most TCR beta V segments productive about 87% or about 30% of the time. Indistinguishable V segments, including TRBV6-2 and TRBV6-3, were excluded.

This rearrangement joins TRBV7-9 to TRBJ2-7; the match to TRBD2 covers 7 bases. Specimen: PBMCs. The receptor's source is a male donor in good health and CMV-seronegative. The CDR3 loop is CASSLRPGGSYEQYF. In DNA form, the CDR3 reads TGTGCCAGCAGCTTACGCCCGGGGGGCTCCTACGAGCAGTACTTC.